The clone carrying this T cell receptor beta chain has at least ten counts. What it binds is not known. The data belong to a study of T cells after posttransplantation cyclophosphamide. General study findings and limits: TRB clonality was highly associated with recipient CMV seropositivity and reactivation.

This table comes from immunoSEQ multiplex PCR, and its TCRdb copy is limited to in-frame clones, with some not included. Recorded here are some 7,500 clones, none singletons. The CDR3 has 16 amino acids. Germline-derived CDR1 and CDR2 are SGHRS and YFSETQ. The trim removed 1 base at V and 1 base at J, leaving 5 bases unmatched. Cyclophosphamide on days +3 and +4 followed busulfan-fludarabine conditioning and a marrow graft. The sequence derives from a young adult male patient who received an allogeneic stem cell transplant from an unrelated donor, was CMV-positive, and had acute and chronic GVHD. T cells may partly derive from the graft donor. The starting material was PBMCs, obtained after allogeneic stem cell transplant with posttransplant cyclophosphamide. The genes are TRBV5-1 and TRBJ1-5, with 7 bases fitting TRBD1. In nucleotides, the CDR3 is TGCGCCAGCAGCTTGATCCCAGGGGGGAGCAATCAGCCCCAGCATTTT. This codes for CASSLIPGGSNQPQHF.